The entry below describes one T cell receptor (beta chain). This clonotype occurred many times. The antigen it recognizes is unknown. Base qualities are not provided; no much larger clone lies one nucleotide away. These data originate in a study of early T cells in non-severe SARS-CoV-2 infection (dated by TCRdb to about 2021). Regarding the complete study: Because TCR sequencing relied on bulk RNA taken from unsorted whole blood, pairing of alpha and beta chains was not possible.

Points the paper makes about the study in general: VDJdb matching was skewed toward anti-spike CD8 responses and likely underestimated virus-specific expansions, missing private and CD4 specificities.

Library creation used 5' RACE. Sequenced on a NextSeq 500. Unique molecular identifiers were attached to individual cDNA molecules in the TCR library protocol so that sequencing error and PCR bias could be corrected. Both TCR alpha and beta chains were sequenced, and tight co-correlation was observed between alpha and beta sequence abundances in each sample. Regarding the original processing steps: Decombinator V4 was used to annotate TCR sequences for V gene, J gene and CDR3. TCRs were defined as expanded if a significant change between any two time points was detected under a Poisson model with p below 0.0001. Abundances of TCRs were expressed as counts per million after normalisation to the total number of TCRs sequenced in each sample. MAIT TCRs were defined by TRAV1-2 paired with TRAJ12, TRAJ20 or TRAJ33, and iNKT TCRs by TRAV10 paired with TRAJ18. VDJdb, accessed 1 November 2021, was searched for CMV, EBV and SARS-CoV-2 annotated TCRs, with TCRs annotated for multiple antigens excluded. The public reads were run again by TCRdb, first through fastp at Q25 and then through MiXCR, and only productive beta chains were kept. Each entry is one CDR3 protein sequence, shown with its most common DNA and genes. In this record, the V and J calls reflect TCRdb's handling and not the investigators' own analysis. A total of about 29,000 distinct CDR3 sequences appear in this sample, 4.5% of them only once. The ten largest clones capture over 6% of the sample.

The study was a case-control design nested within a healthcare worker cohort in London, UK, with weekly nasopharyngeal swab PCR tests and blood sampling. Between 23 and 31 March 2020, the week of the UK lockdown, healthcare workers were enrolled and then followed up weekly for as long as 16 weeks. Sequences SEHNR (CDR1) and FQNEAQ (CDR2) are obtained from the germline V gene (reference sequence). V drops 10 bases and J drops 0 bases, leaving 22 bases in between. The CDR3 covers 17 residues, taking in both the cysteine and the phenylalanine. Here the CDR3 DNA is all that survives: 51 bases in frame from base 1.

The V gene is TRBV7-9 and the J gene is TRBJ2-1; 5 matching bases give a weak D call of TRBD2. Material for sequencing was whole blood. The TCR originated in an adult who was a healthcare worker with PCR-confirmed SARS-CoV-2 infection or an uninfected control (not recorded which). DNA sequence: TGTGCCACCCCTGATAATCCACTAGGTAGCTCCTACAATGAGCAGTTCTTC. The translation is CATPDNPLGSSYNEQFF.